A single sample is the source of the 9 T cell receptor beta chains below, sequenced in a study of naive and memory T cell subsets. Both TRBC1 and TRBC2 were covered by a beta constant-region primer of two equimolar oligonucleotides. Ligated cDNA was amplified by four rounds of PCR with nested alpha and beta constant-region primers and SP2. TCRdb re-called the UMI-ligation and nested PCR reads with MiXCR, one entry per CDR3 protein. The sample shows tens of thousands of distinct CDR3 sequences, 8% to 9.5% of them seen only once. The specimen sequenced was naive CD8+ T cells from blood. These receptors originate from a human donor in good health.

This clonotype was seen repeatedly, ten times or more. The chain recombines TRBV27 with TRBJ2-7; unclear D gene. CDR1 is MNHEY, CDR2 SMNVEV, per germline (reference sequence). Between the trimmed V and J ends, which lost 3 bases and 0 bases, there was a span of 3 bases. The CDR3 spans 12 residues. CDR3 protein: CASSFNSYEQYF. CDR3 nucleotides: TGTGCCAGCAGTTTCAACTCCTACGAGCAGTACTTC.

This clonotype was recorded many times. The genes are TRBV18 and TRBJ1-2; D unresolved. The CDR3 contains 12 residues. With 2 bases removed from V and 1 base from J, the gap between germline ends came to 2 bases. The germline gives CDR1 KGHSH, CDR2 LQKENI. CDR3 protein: CASSPDNYGYTF. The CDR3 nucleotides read TGTGCCAGCTCACCAGATAACTATGGCTACACCTTC.

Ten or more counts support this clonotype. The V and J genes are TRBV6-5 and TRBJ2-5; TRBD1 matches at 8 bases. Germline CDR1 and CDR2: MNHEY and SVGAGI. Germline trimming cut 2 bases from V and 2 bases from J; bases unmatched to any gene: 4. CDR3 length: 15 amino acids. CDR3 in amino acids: CASSYAGGRQETQYF. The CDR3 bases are TGTGCCAGCAGTTACGCAGGGGGCCGGCAAGAGACCCAGTACTTC.

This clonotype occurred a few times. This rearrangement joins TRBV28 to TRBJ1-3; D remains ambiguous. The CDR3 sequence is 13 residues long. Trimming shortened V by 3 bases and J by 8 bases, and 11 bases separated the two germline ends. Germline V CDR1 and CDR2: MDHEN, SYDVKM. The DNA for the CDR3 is TGTGCCAGCAGTTTGGGTTTGGAAGACACCATATATTTT. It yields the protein CASSLGLEDTIYF. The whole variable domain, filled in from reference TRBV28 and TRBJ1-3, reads DVKVTQSSRYLVKRTGEKVFLECVQDMDHENMFWYRQDPGLGLRLIYFSYDVKMKEKGDIPEGYSVSREKKERFSLILESASTNQTSMYLCASSLGLEDTIYFGEGSWLTVV.

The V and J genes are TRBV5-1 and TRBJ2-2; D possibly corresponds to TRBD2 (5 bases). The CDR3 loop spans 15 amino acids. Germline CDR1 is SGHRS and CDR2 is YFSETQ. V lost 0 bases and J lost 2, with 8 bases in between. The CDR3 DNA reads TGCGCCAGCAGCTTGGTCGGGATTAACACCGGGGAGCTGTTTTTT. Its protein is CASSLVGINTGELFF.

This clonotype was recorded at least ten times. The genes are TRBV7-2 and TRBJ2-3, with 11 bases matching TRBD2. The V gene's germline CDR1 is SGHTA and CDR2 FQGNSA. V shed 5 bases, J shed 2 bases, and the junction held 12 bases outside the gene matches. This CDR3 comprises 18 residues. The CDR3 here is CASSPLGVAGGYTDTQYF. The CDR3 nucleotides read TGTGCCAGCAGCCCCCTTGGGGTAGCGGGAGGGTACACAGATACGCAGTATTTT.

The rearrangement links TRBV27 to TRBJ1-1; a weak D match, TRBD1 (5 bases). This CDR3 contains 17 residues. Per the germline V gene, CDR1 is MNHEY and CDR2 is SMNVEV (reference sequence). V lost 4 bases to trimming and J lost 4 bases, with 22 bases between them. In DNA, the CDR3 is TGTGCCAGCAGTTCCCCCGCATACCTACGGAGGGGCACTGAAGCTTTCTTT. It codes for CASSSPAYLRRGTEAFF.

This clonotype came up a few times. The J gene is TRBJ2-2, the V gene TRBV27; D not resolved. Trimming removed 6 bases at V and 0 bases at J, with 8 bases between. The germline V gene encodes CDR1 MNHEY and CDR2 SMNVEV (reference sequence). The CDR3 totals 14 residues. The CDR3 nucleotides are TGTGCCAGCAGAGGGTCACCGAACACCGGGGAGCTGTTTTTT. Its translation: CASRGSPNTGELFF.

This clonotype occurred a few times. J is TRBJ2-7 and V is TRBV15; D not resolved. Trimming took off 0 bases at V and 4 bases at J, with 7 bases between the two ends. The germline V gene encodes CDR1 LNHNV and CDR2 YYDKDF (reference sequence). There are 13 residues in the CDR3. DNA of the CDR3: TGTGCCACCAGCAGAGAAAGGAGTTACGAGCAGTACTTC. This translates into CATSRERSYEQYF.